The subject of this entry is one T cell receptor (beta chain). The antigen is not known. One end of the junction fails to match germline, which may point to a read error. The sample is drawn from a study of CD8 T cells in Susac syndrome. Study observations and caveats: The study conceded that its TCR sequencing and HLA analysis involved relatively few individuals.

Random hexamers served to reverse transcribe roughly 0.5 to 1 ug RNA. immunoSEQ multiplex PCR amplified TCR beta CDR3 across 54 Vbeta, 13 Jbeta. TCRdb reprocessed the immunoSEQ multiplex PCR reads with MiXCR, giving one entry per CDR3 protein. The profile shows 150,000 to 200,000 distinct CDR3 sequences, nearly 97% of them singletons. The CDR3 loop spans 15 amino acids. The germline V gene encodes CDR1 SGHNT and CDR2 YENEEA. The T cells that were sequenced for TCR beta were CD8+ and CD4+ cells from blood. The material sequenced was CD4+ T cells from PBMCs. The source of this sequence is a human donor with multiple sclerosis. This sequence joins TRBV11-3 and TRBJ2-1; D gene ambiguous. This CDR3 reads CASSLDPWSGNEQFF. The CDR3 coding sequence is TGTGCCAGCAGCCTAGATCCCTGGAGTGGGAATGAGCAGTTCTTC.